The clone carrying this T cell receptor beta chain showed up just a few times. This sample was included in a study of blood T cells in healthy people across ages. Next came a second PCR, run for roughly 6 to 11 cycles, which used a sample-barcoded 5' primer along with a J-beta primer mix. From each sample, at least 3 million paired-end reads containing CDR3 were obtained. TCRdb re-analysed the 5' RACE reads in MiXCR, keeping a single row per CDR3 protein. The data show approximately 2,000,000 distinct CDR3 sequences, roughly two fifths seen once. Looked up from germline, CDR1 is SGHRS and CDR2 is YFSETQ. The CDR3 runs to 14 residues. The ends were cut back, 0 bases at V and 7 bases at J, with 11 bases in the middle.

V is TRBV5-1 and J is TRBJ2-4; TRBD2 might be the D (6 bases). The source material was blood. This TCR was sampled from a human donor in good health. CDR3 sequence: CASSLGGDRNIQYF. CDR3 DNA sequence: TGCGCCAGCAGCTTGGGGGGGGATCGGAACATTCAGTACTTC. Variable domain in full (rest from reference TRBV5-1 and TRBJ2-4): KAGVTQTPRYLIKTRGQQVTLSCSPISGHRSVSWYQQTPGQGLQFLFEYFSETQRNKGNFPGRFSGRQFSNSRSEMNVSTLELGDSALYLCASSLGGDRNIQYFGAGTRLSVL.